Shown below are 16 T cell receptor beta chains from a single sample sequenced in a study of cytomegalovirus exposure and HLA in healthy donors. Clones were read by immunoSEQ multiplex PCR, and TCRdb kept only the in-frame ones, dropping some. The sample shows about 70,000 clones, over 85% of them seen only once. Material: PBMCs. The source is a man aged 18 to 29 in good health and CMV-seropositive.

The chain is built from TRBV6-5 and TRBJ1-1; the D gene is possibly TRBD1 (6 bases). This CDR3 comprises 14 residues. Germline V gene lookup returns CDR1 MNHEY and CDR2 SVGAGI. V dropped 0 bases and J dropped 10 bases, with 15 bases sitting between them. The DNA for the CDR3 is TGTGCCAGCAGTTACTCGGGCAGGGGAAGGGTAGCTTTCTTT. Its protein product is CASSYSGRGRVAFF.

CDR3 in DNA: TGTGCCACCAGCAGAGATGGTCCGTGGAACTTACAGGGACCATTGAACACTGAAGCTTTCTTT. It yields the protein CATSRDGPWNLQGPLNTEAFF. V and J are TRBV15 and TRBJ1-1; tentatively, D is TRBD1 (6 bases). Trimming stripped 0 bases from V and 0 bases from J, with 26 bases between. Germline CDR1 is LNHNV and CDR2 is YYDKDF (reference sequence). The CDR3 is 21 amino acids.

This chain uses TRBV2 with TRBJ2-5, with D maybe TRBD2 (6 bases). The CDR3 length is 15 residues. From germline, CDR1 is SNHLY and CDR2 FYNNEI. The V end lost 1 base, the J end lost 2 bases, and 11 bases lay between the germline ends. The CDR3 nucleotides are TGTGCCAGCAGTGAAGGTGGAGGGCGACAAGAGACCCAGTACTTC. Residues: CASSEGGGRQETQYF.

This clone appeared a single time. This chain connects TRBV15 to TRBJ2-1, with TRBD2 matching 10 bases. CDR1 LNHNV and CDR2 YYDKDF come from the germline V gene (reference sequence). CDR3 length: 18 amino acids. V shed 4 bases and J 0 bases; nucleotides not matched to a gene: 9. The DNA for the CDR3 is TGTGCCACCAGCACGGGACTAGCGATTATAAGCTCCTACAATGAGCAGTTCTTC. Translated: CATSTGLAIISSYNEQFF.

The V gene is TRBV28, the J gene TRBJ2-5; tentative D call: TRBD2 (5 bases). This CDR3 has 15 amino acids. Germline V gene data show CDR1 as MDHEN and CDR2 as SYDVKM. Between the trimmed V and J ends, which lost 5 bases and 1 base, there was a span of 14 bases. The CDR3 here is CASSTILATQETQYF. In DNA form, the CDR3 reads TGTGCCAGCAGTACGATCTTAGCGACCCAAGAGACCCAGTACTTC.

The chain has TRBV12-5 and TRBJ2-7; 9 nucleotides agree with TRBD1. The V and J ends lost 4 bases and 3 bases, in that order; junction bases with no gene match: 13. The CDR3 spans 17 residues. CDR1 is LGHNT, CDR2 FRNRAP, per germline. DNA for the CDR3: TGTGCTAGTGGTTCCATCTTGGGGGGACAGGGCGGCTACGAGCAGTACTTC. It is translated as CASGSILGGQGGYEQYF.

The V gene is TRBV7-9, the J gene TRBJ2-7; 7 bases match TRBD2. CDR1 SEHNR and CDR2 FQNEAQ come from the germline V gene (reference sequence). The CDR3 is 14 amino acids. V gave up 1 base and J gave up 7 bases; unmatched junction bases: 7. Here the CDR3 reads CASSLVGAGEEQYF. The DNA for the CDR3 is TGTGCCAGCAGCTTAGTCGGGGCGGGGGAGGAGCAGTACTTC.

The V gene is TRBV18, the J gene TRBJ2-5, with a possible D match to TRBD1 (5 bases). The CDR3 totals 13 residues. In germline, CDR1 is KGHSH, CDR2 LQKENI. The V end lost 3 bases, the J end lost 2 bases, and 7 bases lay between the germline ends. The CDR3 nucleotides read TGTGCCAGCTCACCGGGGCGGCAAGAGACCCAGTACTTC. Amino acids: CASSPGRQETQYF.

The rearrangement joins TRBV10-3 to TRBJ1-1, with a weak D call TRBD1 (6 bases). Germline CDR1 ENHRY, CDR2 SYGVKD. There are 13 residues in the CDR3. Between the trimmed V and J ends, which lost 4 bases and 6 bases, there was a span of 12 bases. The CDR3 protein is CAISGKGDSEAFF. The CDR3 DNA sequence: TGTGCCATCAGTGGTAAGGGGGATTCTGAAGCTTTCTTT.

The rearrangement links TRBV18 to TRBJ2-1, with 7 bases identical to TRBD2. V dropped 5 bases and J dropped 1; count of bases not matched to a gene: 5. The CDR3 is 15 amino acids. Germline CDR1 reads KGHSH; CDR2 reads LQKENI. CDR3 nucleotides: TGTGCCAGCTCAGAAGCGGGAAGTTCCTACAATGAGCAGTTCTTC. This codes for CASSEAGSSYNEQFF.

As DNA, the CDR3 is TGTGCCAGCAGTGAATTAGGTCCGGGACTCCAAGAGACCCAGTACTTC. Protein sequence: CASSELGPGLQETQYF. The chain couples TRBV25-1 to TRBJ2-5; a possible D gene is TRBD2 (6 bases). Trimming left V 1 base short and J 1 base short, with 13 bases between. This CDR3 spans 16 amino acids. Germline-derived CDR1 and CDR2 are MGHDK and SYGVNS.

The CDR3 bases are TGTGCCATCAGTGAGTCTAGCGGGAGGGCCACCGGGGAGCTGTTTTTT. Its translation is CAISESSGRATGELFF. J is TRBJ2-2 and V is TRBV10-3; 11 bases are a match to TRBD2. With V trimmed by 0 bases and J by 4 bases, 1 base remained unmatched. The CDR3 totals 16 residues. Germline CDR1 is ENHRY and CDR2 is SYGVKD.

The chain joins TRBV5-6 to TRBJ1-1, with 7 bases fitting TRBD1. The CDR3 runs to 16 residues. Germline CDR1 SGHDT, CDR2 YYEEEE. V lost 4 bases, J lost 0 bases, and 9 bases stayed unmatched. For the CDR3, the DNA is TGTGCCAGCAGCCGACAGGGAGGAGGCTTGAACACTGAAGCTTTCTTT. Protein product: CASSRQGGGLNTEAFF.

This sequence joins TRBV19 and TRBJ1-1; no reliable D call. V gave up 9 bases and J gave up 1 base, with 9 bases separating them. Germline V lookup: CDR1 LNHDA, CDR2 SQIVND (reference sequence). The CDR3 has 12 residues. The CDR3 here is CASRWQNTEAFF. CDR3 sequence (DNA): TGTGCCAGCCGCTGGCAGAACACTGAAGCTTTCTTT.

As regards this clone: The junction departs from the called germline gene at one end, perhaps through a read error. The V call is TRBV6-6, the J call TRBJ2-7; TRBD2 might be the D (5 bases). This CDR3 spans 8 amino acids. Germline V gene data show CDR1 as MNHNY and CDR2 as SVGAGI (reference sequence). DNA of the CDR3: TGCGGGCGGGACGAGCAGTACTTC. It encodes CGRDEQYF.

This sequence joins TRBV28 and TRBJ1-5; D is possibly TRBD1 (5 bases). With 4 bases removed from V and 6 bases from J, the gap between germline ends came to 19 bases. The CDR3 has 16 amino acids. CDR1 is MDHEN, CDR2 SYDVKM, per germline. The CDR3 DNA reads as TGTGCCAGCAGTTCCCCAAGGCGGGGCCGGCTTCAGCCCCAGCATTTT. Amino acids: CASSSPRRGRLQPQHF.